Given below is one TCR beta chain in context. Random hexamers served to reverse transcribe roughly 0.5 to 1 ug RNA. Coverage of TCR beta CDR3 amplification by immunoSEQ multiplex PCR extended to 54 Vbeta and 13 Jbeta. Using its own MiXCR run on the immunoSEQ multiplex PCR reads, TCRdb lists one record per CDR3 protein. The data contain around 160,000 distinct CDR3 sequences, roughly 93% of them seen just once; the ten biggest clones take up 0.12% to 0.15%. This specimen belongs to a study of CD8 T cells in Susac syndrome. The controls, all healthy donors, were matched for age and sex. The sample taken for sequencing was CD4+ T cells from PBMCs. This sequence originates from a human donor in good health.

The CDR3 spells CASSVGQPFGNEQFF. CDR3 in DNA: TGTGCCAGCAGCGTAGGGCAGCCCTTCGGGAATGAGCAGTTCTTC. The V and J genes are TRBV9 and TRBJ2-1; D not certain. The CDR3 totals 15 residues. The germline gives CDR1 SGDLS, CDR2 YYNGEE. V gave up 0 bases and J gave up 7 bases, with 14 bases separating them.